This TCR beta chain was obtained from a study of blood T cell repertoires in COVID-19. Study context: COVID-19 samples, acute and convalescent, were from the United States, Italy and Spain. T cells, B-cell-depleted T cells, or PBMCs provided the cDNA or gDNA that served as material.

Authors' data handling: From reference gene primer amplification, estimates of nucleated cell counts were derived. TCRdb keeps only in-frame clones here, not all; method: immunoSEQ multiplex PCR. The V and J calls and the clone size are those of that table, but D and trimming were determined from the DNA. The sample comprises 130,000 to 150,000 clones, 78% of which are singletons, and 1.5% to 2.5% rests with the top ten. The CDR3 runs 17 residues. Trimming stripped 0 bases from V and 5 bases from J, with 17 bases between. CDR1 and CDR2 from the germline V gene are SGHVS and FQNEAQ. V usage is TRBV7-8 and J usage is TRBJ1-5; weak D call: TRBD1 (6 bases). The receptor was isolated from a woman in her fifties or sixties with acute or convalescent COVID-19. Sequenced sample: peripheral blood. CDR3 sequence reads: CASSLAMRQEHHQPQHF. The CDR3 region has the DNA TGTGCCAGCAGCTTAGCCATGAGACAGGAGCACCATCAGCCCCAGCATTTT.